These 20 T cell receptor beta chains originate from one sample sequenced in a study of blood T cell repertoires in COVID-19. Profiling relied on immunoSEQ multiplex PCR, and the TCRdb table lists in-frame clones only, not all of them. The sample consists of 150,000 to 200,000 clones, around 81% of them appearing once. Input material: peripheral blood. These receptor sequences come from a man aged 55 to 70 with active or convalescent COVID-19.

The V call is TRBV28, the J call TRBJ2-2, with 11 bases aligning to TRBD1. CDR1 and CDR2 from the germline V gene are MDHEN and SYDVKM. V was pared by 8 bases and J by 4 bases, with 0 bases of the junction left unmatched. This CDR3 has 13 amino acids. CDR3 sequence reads: CASGTGGTGELFF. As DNA, the CDR3 is TGTGCCAGCGGGACAGGGGGCACCGGGGAGCTGTTTTTT.

This chain joins TRBV9 and TRBJ2-7; perhaps TRBD2 as D (6 bases). Germline CDR1 reads SGDLS; CDR2 reads YYNGEE. This CDR3 comprises 15 residues. V dropped 0 bases and J dropped 3 bases, with 13 bases sitting between them. The CDR3 DNA reads TGTGCCAGCAGCGTAGACGCGGGAAACTTCTACGAGCAGTACTTC. Translating gives CASSVDAGNFYEQYF.

The chain couples TRBV2 to TRBJ1-2; the D gene is possibly TRBD1 (6 bases). The V end was cut by 7 bases, the J end by 3 bases, with 15 bases between. This CDR3 contains 14 residues. The germline V gene has CDR1 SNHLY and CDR2 FYNNEI. The CDR3 sequence: CASNPGVVYYGYTF. Here the CDR3 DNA reads TGTGCCAGCAACCCAGGGGTCGTGTACTATGGCTACACCTTC.

The chain joins TRBV11-3 to TRBJ2-7; D gene unclear. CDR3 length: 13 residues. CDR1 is SGHNT and CDR2 is YENEEA in the germline V gene. V lost 1 base and J 4 bases, leaving 8 bases between the germline ends. CDR3 amino acids: CASSLAPQYEQYF. The CDR3 bases are TGTGCCAGCAGCTTAGCCCCACAGTACGAGCAGTACTTC.

This rearrangement joins TRBV24-1 to TRBJ1-2, with D unresolved. The CDR3 is 14 residues long. Germline V gene lookup returns CDR1 KGHDR and CDR2 SFDVKD. V lost 4 bases, J lost 4 bases, and 12 bases lay in between. The CDR3, as DNA: TGTGCCACCAGTGACCGAGGTTCTGCCTATGGCTACACCTTC. Its translation: CATSDRGSAYGYTF.

In this sample, this clone turned up once. This rearrangement joins TRBV5-4 to TRBJ1-4; 9 bases fit TRBD1. Germline CDR1 SGHNT, CDR2 YYREEE (reference sequence). The CDR3 has 14 amino acids. J gave up 8 bases and V 3 bases, and 5 bases lay outside the gene matches. CDR3 residues: CASSWTGESEKLFF. The CDR3 DNA sequence: TGTGCCAGCAGCTGGACAGGGGAAAGCGAAAAACTGTTTTTT.

On this clone itself: The junction does not match germline at one end; this may be a read error. This rearrangement joins TRBV24-1 to TRBJ1-2; D remains unclear. This CDR3 is built from 14 residues. Germline CDR1 reads KGHDR; CDR2 reads SFDVKD. The CDR3 sequence is CATCDAEGNYGYTF. For the CDR3, the DNA is TGTGCCACCTGTGATGCGGAGGGCAACTATGGCTACACCTTC.

The chain carries TRBV19 and TRBJ2-1; the D gene is possibly TRBD2 (5 bases). The CDR3 extends over 13 amino acids. V gave up 3 bases and J gave up 8 bases, with 11 bases separating them. Germline CDR1 LNHDA, CDR2 SQIVND (reference sequence). In DNA, the CDR3 is TGTGCCAGTAGTATCGGTTTGGAGGATGAGCAGTTCTTC. It encodes CASSIGLEDEQFF.

This chain joins TRBV29-1 and TRBJ1-5; no clear D gene. The V gene's germline CDR1 is SQVTM and CDR2 ANQGSEA. This CDR3 is built from 14 residues. V was pared by 4 bases and J by 2 bases, with 12 bases between. The CDR3 loop reads CSVVAGIGNQPQHF. The DNA for the CDR3 is TGCAGCGTTGTTGCGGGTATAGGCAATCAGCCCCAGCATTTT.

V and J are TRBV28 and TRBJ1-1; perhaps TRBD1 as D (5 bases). With 1 base removed from V and 7 bases from J, the gap between germline ends came to 13 bases. Germline CDR1 MDHEN, CDR2 SYDVKM. The CDR3 is made up of 14 amino acids. Here the CDR3 reads CASSLYGGAVEAFF. As DNA, the CDR3 is TGTGCCAGCAGTTTATATGGAGGGGCGGTTGAAGCTTTCTTT.

The rearrangement joins TRBV19 to TRBJ1-1; D might be TRBD1 (5 bases). Between the trimmed V and J ends, which lost 5 bases and 4 bases, there was a span of 14 bases. The germline V gene encodes CDR1 LNHDA and CDR2 SQIVND (reference sequence). The CDR3 spans 14 residues. This CDR3 reads CASSPFTGSTEAFF. The CDR3 bases are TGTGCCAGTAGTCCCTTCACAGGTAGCACTGAAGCTTTCTTT. Together with reference TRBV19 and TRBJ1-1, the CDR3 gives the full variable domain: DGGITQSPKYLFRKEGQNVTLSCEQNLNHDAMYWYRQDPGQGLRLIYYSQIVNDFQKGDIAEGYSVSREKKESFPLTVTSAQKNPTAFYLCASSPFTGSTEAFFGQGTRLTVV.

The table lists this clone with a count of one. Relative to the germline gene, one junction end is altered; a read error may explain this. This chain links TRBV15 with TRBJ2-3, with 7 bases aligning to TRBD2. The CDR3 is 14 residues long. Germline V gene lookup returns CDR1 LNHNV and CDR2 YYDKDF (reference sequence). Written as DNA, the CDR3 is TGTGCCACCAGGAGAGCGGGGAACACAGATACGCAGTATTTT. This encodes CATRRAGNTDTQYF.

The J gene is TRBJ2-1, the V gene TRBV29-1, with 7 nucleotides matching TRBD2. V was clipped by 5 bases and J by 4 bases; unmatched bases: 5. This CDR3 spans 13 amino acids. Germline CDR1 is SQVTM and CDR2 is ANQGSEA. The CDR3 loop reads CSVLLAGYNEQFF. The CDR3 DNA reads TGCAGCGTTCTCTTAGCGGGTTACAATGAGCAGTTCTTC.

The chain links TRBV29-1 to TRBJ1-4; the match to TRBD1 covers 8 bases. V was clipped by 0 bases and J by 4 bases; unmatched bases: 7. Germline CDR1 reads SQVTM; CDR2 reads ANQGSEA. This CDR3 region has 16 residues. The CDR3 here is CSVEEGKDRGNEKLFF. As DNA, the CDR3 is TGCAGCGTTGAAGAGGGGAAAGACAGGGGTAATGAAAAACTGTTTTTT.

The chain joins TRBV5-1 to TRBJ1-4; D not resolved. This CDR3 contains 15 residues. The V gene's germline CDR1 is SGHRS and CDR2 YFSETQ. V dropped 0 bases and J dropped 0 bases, with 6 bases sitting between them. The CDR3 sequence is CASSLASATNEKLFF. The CDR3 region has the DNA TGCGCCAGCAGCTTGGCCAGTGCAACTAATGAAAAACTGTTTTTT.

The chain employs TRBV4-1 and TRBJ2-1, with D unresolved. CDR1 and CDR2 from the germline V gene are MGHRA and YSYEKL. CDR3 length equals 16 residues. V was pared by 1 base and J by 6 bases, with 16 bases between. CDR3 bases: TGCGCCAGCAGCCAAGGAGTTAGCCTAACCTCCAATGAGCAGTTCTTC. Amino acid sequence: CASSQGVSLTSNEQFF.

J is TRBJ2-1 and V is TRBV6-2 or TRBV6-3; tentative D call: TRBD1 (5 bases). The CDR3 runs to 12 residues. Germline CDR1 MNHEY, CDR2 SVGEGT. V lost 5 bases and J 7 bases, leaving 9 bases between the germline ends. As DNA, the CDR3 is TGTGCCAGCAGTAGGGGTATGAATGAGCAGTTCTTC. Amino acids: CASSRGMNEQFF.

V is TRBV18 and J is TRBJ1-3; D gene ambiguous. The CDR3 has 16 amino acids. Germline V lookup: CDR1 KGHSH, CDR2 LQKENI. The germline V and J ends were trimmed by 1 base and 0 bases, with 10 bases remaining between them. The CDR3 nucleotides read TGTGCCAGCTCACCACGTGAGGCCTCCTCTGGAAACACCATATATTTT. Translated: CASSPREASSGNTIYF.

The CDR3 is CASSPTTPSEQYF. The CDR3 DNA follows: TGTGCCAGTAGTCCGACAACTCCGAGCGAGCAGTACTTC. J is TRBJ2-7 and V is TRBV19; no definite D call. The length of the CDR3 is 13 residues. Germline assignment: CDR1 LNHDA and CDR2 SQIVND (reference sequence). With 5 bases removed from V and 6 bases from J, the gap between germline ends came to 14 bases.

The V call is TRBV6-6, the J call TRBJ2-5; 8 nucleotides align to TRBD1. The CDR3 runs to 16 residues. CDR1 and CDR2 from the germline V gene are MNHNY and SVGAGI (reference sequence). V was clipped by 4 bases and J by 6 bases; unmatched bases: 13. The CDR3 loop is CASSSPDRGPIQTQYF. The CDR3 nucleotides are TGTGCCAGCAGTTCGCCCGACAGGGGCCCTATACAGACCCAGTACTTC.